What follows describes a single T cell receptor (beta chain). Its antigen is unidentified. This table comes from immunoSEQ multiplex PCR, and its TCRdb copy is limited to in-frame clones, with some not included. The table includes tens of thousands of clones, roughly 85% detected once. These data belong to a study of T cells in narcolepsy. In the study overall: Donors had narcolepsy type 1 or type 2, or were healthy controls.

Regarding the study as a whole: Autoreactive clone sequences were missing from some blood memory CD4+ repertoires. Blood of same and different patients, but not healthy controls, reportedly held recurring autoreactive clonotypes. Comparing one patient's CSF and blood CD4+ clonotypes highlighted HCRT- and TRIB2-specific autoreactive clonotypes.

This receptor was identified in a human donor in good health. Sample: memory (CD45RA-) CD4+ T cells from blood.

The CDR3 protein is CASSPETGTVYGYTF. The CDR3 DNA is TGTGCCAGCTCACCAGAGACAGGGACCGTCTATGGCTACACCTTC. The V and J genes are TRBV18 and TRBJ1-2, with TRBD1 matching 7 bases. CDR1 KGHSH and CDR2 LQKENI come from the germline V gene. This CDR3 is built from 15 residues. The junction had 7 bases not matched to a gene; V was cut back by 2 bases and J by 4 bases.